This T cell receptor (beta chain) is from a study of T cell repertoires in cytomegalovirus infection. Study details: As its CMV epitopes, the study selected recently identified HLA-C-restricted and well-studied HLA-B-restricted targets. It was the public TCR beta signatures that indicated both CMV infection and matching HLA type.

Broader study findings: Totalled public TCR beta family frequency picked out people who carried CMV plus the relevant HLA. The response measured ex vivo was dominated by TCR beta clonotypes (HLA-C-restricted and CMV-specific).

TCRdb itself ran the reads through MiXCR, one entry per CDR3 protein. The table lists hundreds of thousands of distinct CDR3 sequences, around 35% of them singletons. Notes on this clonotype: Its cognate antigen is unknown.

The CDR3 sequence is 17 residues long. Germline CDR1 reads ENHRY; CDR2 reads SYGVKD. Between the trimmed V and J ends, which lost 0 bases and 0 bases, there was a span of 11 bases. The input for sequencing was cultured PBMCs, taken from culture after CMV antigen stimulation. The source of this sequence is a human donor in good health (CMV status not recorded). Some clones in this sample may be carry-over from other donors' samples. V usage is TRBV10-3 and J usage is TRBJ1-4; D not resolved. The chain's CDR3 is CAISESHSRSTNEKLFF. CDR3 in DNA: TGTGCCATCAGTGAGTCGCACAGCAGATCAACTAATGAAAAACTGTTTTTT.